What follows is one T cell receptor (beta chain) and its context. Its antigen is currently unknown. Clinical symptoms, serum thyroxine and TRAb, thyroid ultrasound and orbital computed tomography were used for the diagnoses. Fresh peripheral blood, 10 ml, was the source of the PBMCs. CDR3 size: 15 residues. Trimming removed 1 base from V and 2 bases from J, with 12 bases in between. Per the germline V gene, CDR1 is MNHNS and CDR2 is SASEGT. RNA transcripts were the template for amplifying TCR beta CDR3 regions. TCR CDR3 underwent first-round RT-PCR with the HTBI primer set. Using its own MiXCR run on the multiplex PCR reads, TCRdb lists one record per CDR3 protein. Of around 180,000 distinct CDR3 sequences listed, over 15% are singletons. The data belong to a study of T cells in Graves' hyperthyroidism and ophthalmopathy. In the study overall: Blood was drawn when the patient was first diagnosed and still untreated.

Regarding the study as a whole: Blood also carried most thyroid clonotypes expanded above 0.001.

Sequenced input: blood. This chain links TRBV6-1 with TRBJ2-7, with D unclear. The clonotype originates from a woman aged 50 to 60 with Graves' hyperthyroidism. CDR3 DNA: TGTGCCAGCAGTGAAGTTCGTACGGCCGCCTACGAGCAGTACTTC. This gives the protein CASSEVRTAAYEQYF.